The 13 T cell receptor beta chains given below trace back to one sample, sequenced in a study of cytomegalovirus exposure and HLA in healthy donors. The PCR contained 60 Vbeta and 13 Jbeta primers. Only in-frame clones appear in the TCRdb table, and some are missing; sequencing was by immunoSEQ multiplex PCR. The sample contains over 90,000 clones, about 72% of which appear only once. Sequencing used PBMCs. Every receptor here comes from a woman aged 55-69 years in good health and CMV-seropositive.

This rearrangement joins TRBV28 to TRBJ2-7; 8 bases align to TRBD2. Germline V gives CDR1 MDHEN, CDR2 SYDVKM. V dropped 3 bases and J dropped 0; count of bases not matched to a gene: 7. The CDR3 totals 16 residues. CDR3 bases: TGTGCCAGCAGTTTTGGGTCGGGAGGGCCCTCCTACGAGCAGTACTTC. Translated, it gives CASSFGSGGPSYEQYF.

The rearrangement joins TRBV9 to TRBJ2-1, with TRBD2 identical over 9 bases. Per the germline V gene, CDR1 is SGDLS and CDR2 is YYNGEE. V shed 0 bases, J shed 9 bases, and the junction held 16 bases outside the gene matches. The CDR3 loop spans 18 amino acids. Written as DNA, the CDR3 is TGTGCCAGCAGCGTAGGGGTTAGCGGGAGCGCCTCGTCGTCTGAGCAGTTCTTC. Amino acid sequence: CASSVGVSGSASSSEQFF.

V usage is TRBV10-3 and J usage is TRBJ2-7; TRBD2 matches 7 bases. V was pared by 0 bases and J by 7 bases, with 9 bases of the junction left unmatched. The V gene's germline CDR1 is ENHRY and CDR2 SYGVKD. This CDR3 comprises 15 residues. The CDR3 DNA follows: TGTGCCATCAGTGAGTCGAATGCGGGAGAGGTGGAGCAGTACTTC. It is translated as CAISESNAGEVEQYF.

The CDR3 DNA sequence: TGTGCCAGCTCACCTCGACTAGCGGGAGAAGTTGATACGCAGTATTTT. It encodes CASSPRLAGEVDTQYF. V is TRBV18 and J is TRBJ2-3; TRBD2 matches at 12 bases. CDR1 KGHSH and CDR2 LQKENI come from the germline V gene. This CDR3 has 16 residues. After removal of 3 bases from V and 6 bases from J, the junction contained 7 bases not matched to a gene.

V gene TRBV19 combines with J gene TRBJ2-5; possible D gene TRBD1, 6 bases. Germline values: CDR1 LNHDA, CDR2 SQIVND (reference sequence). Trimming took 10 bases from V and 7 from J, leaving 19 bases between them. The CDR3 length is 13 residues. CDR3 DNA sequence: TGTGCCACCAAGATGACAGGCGCTGGGACCCAGTACTTC. Translating it yields CATKMTGAGTQYF.

The chain has TRBV28 and TRBJ2-7; unclear D gene. Trimming left V 11 bases short and J 2 bases short, with 19 bases between. The germline V gene has CDR1 MDHEN and CDR2 SYDVKM. The CDR3 loop spans 14 amino acids. This CDR3 reads CAHSLYLSPYEQYF. CDR3 in DNA: TGTGCCCACAGTTTATATCTATCCCCCTACGAGCAGTACTTC.

The chain links TRBV6-5 to TRBJ1-6, with TRBD1 matching over 8 bases. CDR1 and CDR2 (germline): MNHEY, SVGAGI. With V trimmed by 7 bases and J by 7 bases, 3 bases remained unmatched. This CDR3 region has 13 residues. The CDR3 is CASKQGANSPLHF. Here the CDR3 DNA reads TGTGCCAGCAAGCAGGGGGCAAATTCACCCCTCCACTTT.

This clone appeared a single time. CDR3: CASSYRANYGYTF. CDR3 sequence (DNA): TGTGCCAGCAGTTACAGGGCGAACTATGGCTACACCTTC. V and J are TRBV11-2 and TRBJ1-2; perhaps TRBD1 as D (6 bases). Germline V gives CDR1 SGHAT, CDR2 FQNNGV. The CDR3 extends over 13 amino acids. The V end lost 6 bases, the J end lost 2 bases, and 10 bases lay between the germline ends.

The rearrangement uses TRBV5-1 and TRBJ1-3; TRBD1 is a possible D gene (5 bases). Germline CDR1 reads SGHRS; CDR2 reads YFSETQ. The V gene lost 4 bases and the J gene lost 0 bases, with 17 bases spanning the gap. The CDR3 is made up of 17 amino acids. Here the CDR3 reads CASSPMTASPSGNTIYF. CDR3 in DNA: TGCGCCAGCAGCCCCATGACAGCTTCTCCCTCTGGAAACACCATATATTTT.

The chain is built from TRBV19 and TRBJ2-2; 10 bases map to TRBD2. Germline V lookup: CDR1 LNHDA, CDR2 SQIVND (reference sequence). The length of the CDR3 is 15 residues. V dropped 7 bases and J dropped 7; count of bases not matched to a gene: 9. The CDR3 DNA follows: TGTGCCAGTACCAGGAAGCGGGAGGGTCACGGGGAGCTGTTTTTT. It specifies CASTRKREGHGELFF.

V gene TRBV28 combines with J gene TRBJ2-7; possible D gene TRBD2, 5 bases. Germline V gene data show CDR1 as MDHEN and CDR2 as SYDVKM. CDR3 size: 13 residues. Trimming left V 7 bases short and J 3 bases short, with 13 bases between. As DNA, the CDR3 is TGTGCCAGCACCACGGACGGGGTCTACGAGCAGTACTTC. Translated, it gives CASTTDGVYEQYF.

V gene TRBV18 combines with J gene TRBJ2-7, with 13 bases aligning to TRBD2. Germline V gene sequence: CDR1 KGHSH, CDR2 LQKENI. The CDR3 covers 15 residues. J was trimmed by 7 bases and V by 4 bases; bases with no gene match: 7. The CDR3 DNA sequence: TGTGCCAGCTCACGTACTAGCGGGAGGGCCGATGAGCAGTACTTC. Protein product: CASSRTSGRADEQYF. The entire variable domain, with the rest obtained from reference TRBV18 and TRBJ2-7, is as follows: NAGVMQNPRHLVRRRGQEARLRCSPMKGHSHVYWYRQLPEEGLKFMVYLQKENIIDESGMPKERFSAEFPKEGPSILRIQQVVRGDSAAYFCASSRTSGRADEQYFGPGTRLTVT.

The chain links TRBV19 to TRBJ2-1, with 9 positions matching TRBD1. Germline CDR1 reads LNHDA; CDR2 reads SQIVND (reference sequence). V lost 7 bases, J lost 5 bases, and 12 bases stayed unmatched. The CDR3 is 16 residues long. The CDR3, as DNA: TGTGCCAGTACTCTCATCTGGGGGACAGGGAACAATGAGCAGTTCTTC. Its translation is CASTLIWGTGNNEQFF. The full variable domain, its missing parts supplied by reference TRBV19 and TRBJ2-1, is DGGITQSPKYLFRKEGQNVTLSCEQNLNHDAMYWYRQDPGQGLRLIYYSQIVNDFQKGDIAEGYSVSREKKESFPLTVTSAQKNPTAFYLCASTLIWGTGNNEQFFGPGTRLTVL.